This entry lists 8 T cell receptor beta chains sequenced from one sample in a study of CD8+CD57+ T cells in acquired aplastic anemia. The use of genomic DNA as template underpinned the TCR beta VDJ and CDR3 profiling. In TCRdb, the reads were re-called with MiXCR into one record per CDR3 protein. The data show about 420,000 distinct CDR3 sequences, about two thirds seen once. The sequenced material came from sorted CD4+, CD8+, or CD8+CD57+ T cells (not recorded which) from PBMCs. The receptors here all came from a human donor in good health, serving as a control.

For this clonotype: At one of its ends the junction is not consistent with the germline gene, which may arise from a read error. V is TRBV5-1 and J is TRBJ2-3, with D possibly matching TRBD2 (5 bases). Looked up from germline, CDR1 is SGHRS and CDR2 is YFSETQ. The CDR3 has 16 residues. The CDR3 bases are TGTGCCAGCAGCGTTCTAACGGGAAGTGGCACAGATACGCAGTATTTT. It specifies CASSVLTGSGTDTQYF.

This clonotype was seen repeatedly, ten times or more. The rearrangement joins TRBV12-3 or TRBV12-4 to TRBJ2-7; D possibly corresponds to TRBD2 (6 bases). Trimming left V 6 bases short and J 5 bases short, with 20 bases between. The CDR3 runs to 15 residues. CDR3 nucleotides: TGTGCCAGCAGCCCTGGGACTTCCGTTCCGGACGAGCAGTACTTC. This translates into CASSPGTSVPDEQYF.

J is TRBJ2-1 and V is TRBV20-1, with D unclear. Trimming took off 6 bases at V and 8 bases at J, with 5 bases between the two ends. This CDR3 region has 9 residues. The germline gives CDR1 DFQATT, CDR2 SNEGSKA (reference sequence). This CDR3 is CSAPDEQFF. The DNA for the CDR3 is TGCAGTGCCCCAGATGAGCAGTTCTTC.

Details on this clonotype: Because it lacks the conserved phenylalanine or tryptophan at the end, this CDR3 is likely a read error. The limits of the CDR3 on the DNA are not certain, so only TCRdb's listed CDR3 is given. The J gene is TRBJ1-1, the V gene TRBV7-2. Germline V lookup: CDR1 SGHTA, CDR2 FQGNSA. The CDR3 has 13 residues if both end residues are counted. CDR3: CASSRHTANYGYT.

A few counts support this clonotype. One end of the junction does not line up with germline, which may come from a read error. V is TRBV2 and J is TRBJ2-1, with 11 bases lining up with TRBD2. This CDR3 comprises 14 residues. The germline gives CDR1 SNHLY, CDR2 FYNNEI. The CDR3 is CASSGSGGAGEQLF. Here the CDR3 DNA reads TGTGCCAGCAGTGGTAGCGGGGGGGCCGGTGAGCAGCTCTTC. The full variable domain, completed using reference TRBV2 and TRBJ2-1, is EPEVTQTPSHQVTQMGQEVILRCVPISNHLYFYWYRQILGQKVEFLVSFYNNEISEKSEIFDDQFSVERPDGSNFTLKIRSTKLEDSAMYFCASSGSGGAGEQLFGPGTRLTVL.

This sequence joins TRBV5-1 and TRBJ2-2, with 7 bases that match TRBD1. The CDR3 length is 16 residues. The V gene end was trimmed by 5 bases and the J gene end by 2 bases; junction bases not matched to a gene: 9. Germline V lookup: CDR1 SGHRS, CDR2 YFSETQ. CDR3 amino acids: CASRGNRQGNTGELFF. Here the CDR3 DNA reads TGCGCCAGCAGGGGGAATCGACAGGGCAACACCGGGGAGCTGTTTTTT.

This clonotype was picked up many times. The CDR3 spells CASSIGVGNADTQYF. CDR3 bases: TGTGCCAGTAGTATAGGGGTCGGTAACGCAGATACGCAGTATTTT. The V gene is TRBV19, the J gene TRBJ2-3; D remains unclear. CDR1 and CDR2 from the germline V gene are LNHDA and SQIVND (reference sequence). Deletions cut 1 base from V and 4 bases from J, with 12 bases between. The CDR3 sequence is 15 residues long.

This clonotype was seen many times. This sequence joins TRBV10-3 and TRBJ1-1; 7 bases fit TRBD1. The CDR3 contains 12 residues. Germline trimming cut 2 bases from V and 9 bases from J; bases unmatched to any gene: 3. The germline CDR1 and CDR2 sequences are ENHRY and SYGVKD. This CDR3 reads CAISEGDSKAFF. CDR3 sequence (DNA): TGTGCCATCAGTGAGGGGGACAGCAAAGCTTTCTTT.